This T cell receptor beta chain was obtained from a study of regulatory T cells in long-lasting Graves disease. Regarding the study as a whole: When disease was persistent, TRBV28, TRBJ1-2 and TRBJ2-5 were the favored segments. No thyroid tissue was studied; the work used peripheral blood only. The persistent group shared 3,000 or so public clonotypes, more than the roughly 970 shared by new patients. Persistent-disease Graves' patients showed less TCR diversity than new cases.

Germline V gives CDR1 MDHEN, CDR2 SYDVKM. The CDR3 is made up of 16 amino acids. V was pared by 6 bases and J by 2 bases, with 8 bases of the junction left unmatched. Time point specified: persistent/refractory GD, antithyroid drugs over 5 years with positive TRAb. Isolated PBMC RNA provided the starting material for the TCR library. This clonotype appeared many times. The antigen is not known. iRepertoire HTBI primers and Arm-PCR of CDR3 regions built TCR beta libraries. In TCRdb, the multiplex PCR reads were re-called with MiXCR into one record per CDR3 protein. This sample has roughly 500,000 distinct CDR3 sequences, with approximately 23% found just once.

This sequence joins TRBV28 and TRBJ1-5; TRBD1 matches at 9 bases. Specimen: peripheral blood mononuclear cells (PBMCs), collected when the disease was refractory, from a patient treated with antithyroid drugs. The receptor comes from a female donor with Graves disease. CDR3 sequence: CASSQTGGVGNQPQHF. The CDR3 DNA reads as TGTGCCAGCAGCCAGACAGGGGGAGTTGGCAATCAGCCCCAGCATTTT.